The 27 T cell receptor beta chains given below trace back to one sample, sequenced in a study of shared clonotypes between healthy human individuals. Some clones are missing from TCRdb's copy, which holds only in-frame ones; the method was immunoSEQ multiplex PCR. The sample yields 600,000 or so clones, roughly 95% seen once. CD8 cells regarded as naive lacked CD45RO, were positively chosen for CCR7, and omitted terminally differentiated effector memory CD45RA+ cells. Sequencing used naive CD8+ T cells sorted from blood. The receptors originated from a woman aged 25 to 45 in good health.

The CDR3 DNA follows: TGTGCCTGGATAGGTGGCTATGGCTACACCTTC. Translated, it gives CAWIGGYGYTF. This chain connects TRBV30 to TRBJ1-2; unclear D gene. V shed 4 bases and J shed 4 bases, with 7 bases lying between them. The CDR3 sequence is 11 residues long. CDR1 and CDR2 (germline): GTSNPN, SVGIG (reference sequence). The whole variable domain, remainder taken from reference TRBV30 and TRBJ1-2, is SQTIHQWPATLVQPVGSPLSLECTVEGTSNPNLYWYRQAAGRGLQLLFYSVGIGQISSEVPQNLSASRPQDRQFILSSKKLLLSDSGFYLCAWIGGYGYTFGSGTRLTVV.

The table lists this clone with a count of one. This chain uses TRBV28 with TRBJ2-1; no clear D. This CDR3 contains 13 residues. CDR1 MDHEN and CDR2 SYDVKM come from the germline V gene. V was pared by 5 bases and J by 4 bases, with 9 bases between. DNA of the CDR3: TGTGCCAGCAGTGGAGACCAATACAATGAGCAGTTCTTC. The encoded protein is CASSGDQYNEQFF.

This chain uses TRBV5-6 with TRBJ2-7, with 8 positions matching TRBD1. Unmatched junction bases numbered 4, after V lost 0 bases and J lost 5 bases. CDR1 is SGHDT, CDR2 YYEEEE, per germline. The CDR3 contains 14 residues. The CDR3 bases are TGTGCCAGCAGCTTGGCTCAGGGGGCCAACGAGCAGTACTTC. Translation gives CASSLAQGANEQYF.

This rearrangement joins TRBV18 to TRBJ2-6; D unclear. This CDR3 contains 19 residues. Per the germline V gene, CDR1 is KGHSH and CDR2 is LQKENI. The V and J ends lost 1 base and 0 bases respectively, with 16 bases between them. CDR3 bases: TGTGCCAGCTCACCACTCAGCCCGAAAAGTAGCTCTGGGGCCAACGTCCTGACTTTC. It specifies CASSPLSPKSSSGANVLTF.

The chain uses TRBV27 and TRBJ2-1, with D maybe TRBD2 (6 bases). V was clipped by 3 bases and J by 4 bases, with 19 bases between them. Germline loops: CDR1 MNHEY, CDR2 SMNVEV (reference sequence). CDR3 length: 17 amino acids. The CDR3 DNA is TGTGCCAGCAGTTTGGCCCTAGCGAGGTATAGTTACAATGAGCAGTTCTTC. As protein: CASSLALARYSYNEQFF.

The chain combines TRBV25-1 with TRBJ2-3; 10 nucleotides match TRBD2. Germline CDR1 and CDR2: MGHDK and SYGVNS. The trim removed 4 bases at V and 3 bases at J, leaving 13 bases unmatched. This CDR3 is 18 amino acids long. The CDR3 DNA sequence: TGTGCCAGCAGTGCTGTGGGACCAGCGGGAGGGCCTACAGATACGCAGTATTTT. It is translated as CASSAVGPAGGPTDTQYF.

About this clone: At the DNA level, this CDR3 is encoded by other sequences in the same sample as well. CDR3 in amino acids: CASSPGLAGAYEQYF. The CDR3 bases are TGTGCCAGCAGTCCCGGACTAGCGGGAGCCTACGAGCAGTACTTC. The J gene is TRBJ2-7, the V gene TRBV27; 13 bases are shared with TRBD2. Germline V gives CDR1 MNHEY, CDR2 SMNVEV (reference sequence). The CDR3 length is 15 residues. Trimming at V came to 5 bases and at J to 2 bases, leaving 3 bases not matched to a gene.

This chain connects TRBV27 to TRBJ2-7; 8 bases agree with TRBD1. The germline CDR1 and CDR2 sequences are MNHEY and SMNVEV (reference sequence). CDR3 length equals 16 residues. With V trimmed by 1 base and J by 3 bases, 8 bases remained unmatched. The CDR3 bases are TGTGCCAGCAGTTTATTTCCCGGACAGGGATACTACGAGCAGTACTTC. The encoded protein is CASSLFPGQGYYEQYF.

The genes are TRBV27 and TRBJ1-1; TRBD1 aligns across 8 bases. There are 15 residues in the CDR3. Germline values: CDR1 MNHEY, CDR2 SMNVEV (reference sequence). V shed 2 bases, J shed 2 bases, and the junction held 4 bases outside the gene matches. Written as DNA, the CDR3 is TGTGCCAGCAGTTTAGACAGGGGCATCAACACTGAAGCTTTCTTT. This sequence encodes CASSLDRGINTEAFF.

In DNA form, the CDR3 reads TGTGCCAGCCAAGGGCCCAATGAGCAGTTCTTC. Residues: CASQGPNEQFF. This chain connects TRBV9 to TRBJ2-1; no clear D. Trimming took 7 bases from V and 6 from J, leaving 8 bases between them. CDR1 SGDLS and CDR2 YYNGEE come from the germline V gene. The CDR3 loop spans 11 amino acids.

The J gene is TRBJ1-1, the V gene TRBV29-1; D is unclear. This CDR3 has 12 amino acids. V lost 2 bases and J lost 4, with 8 bases in between. Looked up from germline, CDR1 is SQVTM and CDR2 is ANQGSEA. CDR3 DNA sequence: TGCAGCGTTGAACGGCAGAGCACTGAAGCTTTCTTT. It yields the protein CSVERQSTEAFF.

This clone was seen just once. V and J are TRBV6-5 and TRBJ2-7; 7 bases align to TRBD2. Germline lookup yields CDR1 MNHEY and CDR2 SVGAGI. The CDR3 has 15 amino acids. Trimming removed 6 bases from V and 0 bases from J; junction bases left unmatched: 8. The CDR3 protein is CASSPLALSSYEQYF. The DNA for the CDR3 is TGTGCCAGCAGCCCACTAGCGCTAAGCTCCTACGAGCAGTACTTC.

This clone occurred a few times. The chain couples TRBV9 to TRBJ1-2; D call uncertain. Deletions cut 2 bases from V and 0 bases from J, with 8 bases between. The CDR3 covers 14 residues. Germline lookup yields CDR1 SGDLS and CDR2 YYNGEE. CDR3 nucleotide sequence: TGTGCCAGCAGCGTCGGGGAGACTAACTATGGCTACACCTTC. It yields the protein CASSVGETNYGYTF.

The gene calls are TRBV5-6 and TRBJ1-4; unclear D gene. Germline V gene data show CDR1 as SGHDT and CDR2 as YYEEEE. V dropped 4 bases and J dropped 11 bases, with 12 bases sitting between them. This CDR3 region has 12 residues. The CDR3 bases are TGTGCCAGCAGCCCAGTGGGTCATAAACTGTTTTTT. It encodes CASSPVGHKLFF.

This chain connects TRBV7-8 to TRBJ2-7, with TRBD1 matching 7 bases. The CDR3 length is 15 residues. With 3 bases clipped from V and 3 bases from J, the junction kept 8 bases outside the gene matches. Germline lookup yields CDR1 SGHVS and CDR2 FQNEAQ. CDR3 bases: TGTGCCAGCAGCTTCCTATGGGACAGCGTCTACGAGCAGTACTTC. This codes for CASSFLWDSVYEQYF.

The V call is TRBV28, the J call TRBJ1-4, with 9 bases lining up with TRBD1. CDR1 and CDR2 from the germline V gene are MDHEN and SYDVKM. The CDR3 length is 14 residues. V dropped 6 bases and J dropped 8; count of bases not matched to a gene: 7. As DNA, the CDR3 is TGTGCCAGCAGGCTACAGGGGGCAGGCGAAAAACTGTTTTTT. Its protein is CASRLQGAGEKLFF.

The chain carries TRBV2 and TRBJ2-3, with TRBD1 matching over 7 bases. J was trimmed by 0 bases and V by 5 bases; bases with no gene match: 11. The CDR3 is 17 residues long. Germline CDR1 SNHLY, CDR2 FYNNEI. CDR3: CASSQRRQGSSTDTQYF. DNA of the CDR3: TGTGCCAGCAGTCAAAGAAGACAGGGCAGTAGCACAGATACGCAGTATTTT.

The genes are TRBV28 and TRBJ2-5; possibly TRBD1 for D (6 bases). V dropped 5 bases and J dropped 3 bases, with 10 bases sitting between them. This CDR3 comprises 13 residues. CDR1 and CDR2 from the germline V gene are MDHEN and SYDVKM. The CDR3 reads CASSPTGKETQYF. In DNA, the CDR3 is TGTGCCAGCAGTCCCACAGGGAAAGAGACCCAGTACTTC. Filled out from reference TRBV28 and TRBJ2-5, the complete variable domain reads DVKVTQSSRYLVKRTGEKVFLECVQDMDHENMFWYRQDPGLGLRLIYFSYDVKMKEKGDIPEGYSVSREKKERFSLILESASTNQTSMYLCASSPTGKETQYFGPGTRLLVL.

This chain uses TRBV15 with TRBJ2-1, with D possibly TRBD2 on 6 matching bases. CDR1 and CDR2 from the germline V gene are LNHNV and YYDKDF (reference sequence). V dropped 0 bases and J dropped 7 bases, with 19 bases sitting between them. CDR3 length: 17 residues. This CDR3 is CATSRDKAGTVGNEQFF. The CDR3 DNA reads TGTGCCACCAGCAGAGATAAGGCCGGGACTGTAGGGAATGAGCAGTTCTTC.

This clone was counted a single time. V is TRBV21-1 and J is TRBJ2-5; the tabulated D call, TRBD1, remains unverified against the DNA. TRBV21-1 is deemed a pseudogene. This CDR3 has 15 amino acids. Here the CDR3 reads CASRDRERDQETQYF. The CDR3 DNA sequence: TGTGCCAGCAGAGACAGGGAACGGGACCAAGAGACCCAGTACTTC.

Comments on this clone: The sample holds other DNA sequences that translate to the same CDR3. CDR3 bases: TGTGCCAGCTCACCAGGGACAGGGGCCTACGAGCAGTACTTC. This translates into CASSPGTGAYEQYF. The chain employs TRBV18 and TRBJ2-7; 10 nucleotides align to TRBD1. Trimming cost V 2 bases and J 2 bases; bases outside gene matches: 0. The length of the CDR3 is 14 residues. Germline V CDR1 and CDR2: KGHSH, LQKENI. Using reference TRBV18 and TRBJ2-7 for the parts outside the CDR3, the full variable domain is NAGVMQNPRHLVRRRGQEARLRCSPMKGHSHVYWYRQLPEEGLKFMVYLQKENIIDESGMPKERFSAEFPKEGPSILRIQQVVRGDSAAYFCASSPGTGAYEQYFGPGTRLTVT.

A remark on this clone: The sample contains more than one DNA sequence encoding this CDR3. The chain's CDR3 is CASSVGRGSYNEQFF. The CDR3 region has the DNA TGTGCCAGCAGCGTAGGCAGGGGTTCCTACAATGAGCAGTTCTTC. The gene calls are TRBV9 and TRBJ2-1, with D perhaps TRBD1 (6 bases). The CDR3 spans 15 residues. The V end lost 0 bases, the J end lost 1 base, and 8 bases lay between the germline ends. Germline values: CDR1 SGDLS, CDR2 YYNGEE.

The chain employs TRBV27 and TRBJ2-1; 9 nucleotides align to TRBD2. CDR3 length equals 16 residues. V lost 5 bases to trimming and J lost 6 bases; unmatched junction nucleotides: 11. Germline V gene sequence: CDR1 MNHEY, CDR2 SMNVEV (reference sequence). As DNA, the CDR3 is TGTGCCAGCAGTCTCCAAGTATGGACTAGCGCCAATGAGCAGTTCTTC. This sequence encodes CASSLQVWTSANEQFF.

As regards this clone: Mismatch with germline at one junction end may stem from a read error. CDR3 region: CASSHPPSKEKLFF. The CDR3 DNA sequence: TGTGCCAGCAGCCACCCTCCTTCTAAAGAAAAACTGTTTTTT. The chain joins TRBV16 to TRBJ1-4; D is ambiguous. Germline CDR1 reads KGHSY; CDR2 reads FQNENV. This CDR3 is built from 14 residues. The variable domain in full, completed from reference TRBV16 and TRBJ1-4, reads GEEVAQTPKHLVRGEGQKAKLYCAPIKGHSYVFWYQQVLKNEFKFLISFQNENVFDETGMPKERFSAKCLPNSPCSLEIQATKLEDSAVYFCASSHPPSKEKLFFGSGTQLSVL.

The V call is TRBV13, the J call TRBJ2-1, with 9 bases matching TRBD2. Germline CDR1 reads PRHDT; CDR2 reads FYEKMQ (reference sequence). The CDR3 covers 17 residues. Trimming took 1 base from V and 9 from J; bases not matched to a gene: 13. The CDR3 loop is CASSLAPSAGGPSEQFF. The CDR3 nucleotides read TGTGCCAGCAGCTTAGCTCCATCGGCGGGAGGGCCGAGTGAGCAGTTCTTC.

The chain carries TRBV11-2 and TRBJ2-7; possibly TRBD2 for D (6 bases). With 2 bases removed from V and 5 bases from J, the gap between germline ends came to 22 bases. The germline gives CDR1 SGHAT, CDR2 FQNNGV. CDR3 size: 17 residues. The CDR3 reads CASSLTSWDLLQDEQYF. The CDR3, as DNA: TGTGCCAGCAGCTTAACCTCCTGGGACTTACTTCAAGACGAGCAGTACTTC.

V and J are TRBV25-1 and TRBJ2-1; D gene unclear. The CDR3 has 13 amino acids. V lost 3 bases and J lost 8, with 11 bases in between. Germline assignment: CDR1 MGHDK and CDR2 SYGVNS. The CDR3 here is CASSDPLGYEQFF. In DNA form, the CDR3 reads TGTGCCAGCAGTGACCCTCTAGGGTATGAGCAGTTCTTC.